This T cell receptor beta chain was sequenced in a study of CD8+ T cells in alopecia areata. Study context: Treatment comprised oral tofacitinib, 5 to 10 mg twice daily, in treated patients.

The CDR3 totals 18 residues. CDR1 and CDR2 (germline): LGHNA, YSLEER. V lost 0 bases and J lost 4; bases outside the gene matches: 11. Comments on this clone: Its specificity is not known.

Treatment defined: oral pan-JAK inhibitor, 5-10 mg twice daily. Punch biopsies of lesional scalp, plus peripheral blood, were taken from alopecia areata patients. Study conclusions and caveats: Scalp repertoires also include resident alphabeta T cells from normal skin.

Extracted RNA was reverse transcribed into cDNA, the sequencing template. Measured with immunoSEQ multiplex PCR; TCRdb has only the in-frame clones, and not every one. The profile covers 120,000 or so clones, with under 65% appearing a single time and around 5.4% taken by the ten largest. The receptor's source is a human donor with alopecia areata. The chain combines TRBV4-3 with TRBJ2-3; 9 nucleotides agree with TRBD2. Here the sequenced sample was CD4+ T cells sorted from blood, taken at week 4, from a patient treated with tofacitinib. CDR3 in amino acids: CASSQDASSGSIPDTQYF. The DNA of the CDR3 is TGCGCCAGCAGCCAAGATGCGAGTAGCGGGAGTATCCCAGATACGCAGTATTTT.